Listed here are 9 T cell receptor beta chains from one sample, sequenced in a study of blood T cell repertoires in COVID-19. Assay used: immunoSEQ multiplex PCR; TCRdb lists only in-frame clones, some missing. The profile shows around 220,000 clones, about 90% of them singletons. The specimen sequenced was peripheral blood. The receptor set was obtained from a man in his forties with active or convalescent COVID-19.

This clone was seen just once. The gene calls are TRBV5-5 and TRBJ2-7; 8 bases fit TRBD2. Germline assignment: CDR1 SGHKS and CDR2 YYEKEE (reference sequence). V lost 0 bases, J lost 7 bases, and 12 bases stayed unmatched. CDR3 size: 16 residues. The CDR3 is CASSLGLAGIAREQYF. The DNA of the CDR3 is TGTGCCAGCAGCTTGGGGCTAGCGGGTATTGCGCGAGAGCAGTACTTC.

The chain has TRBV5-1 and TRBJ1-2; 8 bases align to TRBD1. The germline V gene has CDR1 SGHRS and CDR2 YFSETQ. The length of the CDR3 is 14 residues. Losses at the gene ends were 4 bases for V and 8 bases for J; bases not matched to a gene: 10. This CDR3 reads CASSQMTGEDGYTF. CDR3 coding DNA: TGCGCCAGCAGCCAAATGACAGGGGAAGACGGCTACACCTTC.

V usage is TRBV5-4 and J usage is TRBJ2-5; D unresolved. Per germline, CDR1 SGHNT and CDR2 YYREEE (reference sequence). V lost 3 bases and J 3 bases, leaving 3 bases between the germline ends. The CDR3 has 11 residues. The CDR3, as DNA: TGTGCCAGCAGCTACAAAGAGACCCAGTACTTC. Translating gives CASSYKETQYF. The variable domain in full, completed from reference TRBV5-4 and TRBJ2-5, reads ETGVTQSPTHLIKTRGQQVTLRCSSQSGHNTVSWYQQALGQGPQFIFQYYREEENGRGNFPPRFSGLQFPNYSSELNVNALELDDSALYLCASSYKETQYFGPGTRLLVL.

In nucleotides, the CDR3 is TGTGCCAGTAGTCTTGTGGGAGACGCCAATCAGCCCCAGCATTTT. It encodes CASSLVGDANQPQHF. The rearrangement joins TRBV19 to TRBJ1-5; D is unresolved. The V gene's germline CDR1 is LNHDA and CDR2 SQIVND (reference sequence). V lost 5 bases and J lost 3, with 14 bases in between. The CDR3 contains 15 residues.

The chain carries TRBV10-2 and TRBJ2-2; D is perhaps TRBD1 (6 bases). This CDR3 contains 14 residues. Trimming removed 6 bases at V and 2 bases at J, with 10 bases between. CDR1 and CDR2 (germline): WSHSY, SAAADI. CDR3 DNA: TGCGCCAGCAGCGGACAGACAAACACCGGGGAGCTGTTTTTT. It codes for CASSGQTNTGELFF.

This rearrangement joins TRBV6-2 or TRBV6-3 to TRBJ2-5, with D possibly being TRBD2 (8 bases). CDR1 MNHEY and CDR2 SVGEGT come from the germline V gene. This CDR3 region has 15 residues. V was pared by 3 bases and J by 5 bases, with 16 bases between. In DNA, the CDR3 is TGTGCCAGCAGTTATCCGGGAGGGGGCAAGGAGACCCAGTACTTC. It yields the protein CASSYPGGGKETQYF.

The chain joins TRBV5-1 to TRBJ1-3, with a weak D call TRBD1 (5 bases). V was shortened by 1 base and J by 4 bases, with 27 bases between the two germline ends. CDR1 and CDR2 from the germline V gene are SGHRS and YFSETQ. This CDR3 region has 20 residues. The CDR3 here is CASSLQPSTGFLQAGNTIYF. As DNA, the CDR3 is TGCGCCAGCAGCTTGCAACCCTCCACAGGCTTTTTACAGGCGGGAAACACCATATATTTT.

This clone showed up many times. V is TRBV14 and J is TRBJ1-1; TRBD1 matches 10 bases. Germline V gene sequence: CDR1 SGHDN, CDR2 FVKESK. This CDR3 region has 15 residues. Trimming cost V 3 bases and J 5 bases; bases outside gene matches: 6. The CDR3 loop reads CASSHDRGPLTEAFF. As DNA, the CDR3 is TGTGCCAGCAGCCACGACAGGGGGCCTCTAACTGAAGCTTTCTTT.

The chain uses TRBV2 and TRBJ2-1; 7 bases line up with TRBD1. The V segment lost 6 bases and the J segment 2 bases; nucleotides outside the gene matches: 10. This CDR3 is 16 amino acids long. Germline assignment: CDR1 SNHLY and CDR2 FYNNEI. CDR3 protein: CASSDLTGTPYNEQFF. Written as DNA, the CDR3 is TGTGCCAGCAGCGACTTGACAGGGACCCCCTACAATGAGCAGTTCTTC.